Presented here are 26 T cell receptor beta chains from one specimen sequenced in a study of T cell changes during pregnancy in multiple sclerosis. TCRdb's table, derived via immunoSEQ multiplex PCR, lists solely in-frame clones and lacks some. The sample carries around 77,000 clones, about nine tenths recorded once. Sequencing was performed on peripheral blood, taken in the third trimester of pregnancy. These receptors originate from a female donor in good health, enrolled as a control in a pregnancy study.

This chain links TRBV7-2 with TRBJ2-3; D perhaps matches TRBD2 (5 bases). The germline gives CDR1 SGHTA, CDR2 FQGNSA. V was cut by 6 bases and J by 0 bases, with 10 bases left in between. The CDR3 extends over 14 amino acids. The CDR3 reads CASRTRTSTDTQYF. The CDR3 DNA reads TGTGCCAGCAGGACTCGGACTAGCACAGATACGCAGTATTTT.

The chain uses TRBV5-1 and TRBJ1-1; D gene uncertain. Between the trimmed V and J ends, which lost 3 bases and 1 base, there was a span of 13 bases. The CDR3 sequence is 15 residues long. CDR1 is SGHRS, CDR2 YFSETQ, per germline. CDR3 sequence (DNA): TGCGCCAGCAGCTCGCGGACGGGAGAGAACACTGAAGCTTTCTTT. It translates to CASSSRTGENTEAFF. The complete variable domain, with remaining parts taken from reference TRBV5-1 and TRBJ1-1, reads KAGVTQTPRYLIKTRGQQVTLSCSPISGHRSVSWYQQTPGQGLQFLFEYFSETQRNKGNFPGRFSGRQFSNSRSEMNVSTLELGDSALYLCASSSRTGENTEAFFGQGTRLTVV.

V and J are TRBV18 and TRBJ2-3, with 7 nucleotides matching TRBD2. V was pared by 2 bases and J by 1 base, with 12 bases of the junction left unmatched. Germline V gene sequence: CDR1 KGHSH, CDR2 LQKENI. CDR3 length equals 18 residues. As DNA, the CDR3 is TGTGCCAGCTCACCAAGGATTTCGGGTCGGGGGGGCACAGATACGCAGTATTTT. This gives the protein CASSPRISGRGGTDTQYF.

The CDR3 DNA follows: TGTGCCAGCAGCCCGGGGGTCGGAGGTCAGCCCCAGCATTTT. Translating it yields CASSPGVGGQPQHF. This chain connects TRBV7-2 to TRBJ1-5, with D possibly being TRBD1 (5 bases). The CDR3 sequence is 14 residues long. CDR1 is SGHTA, CDR2 FQGNSA, per germline. The V end lost 5 bases, the J end lost 6 bases, and 14 bases lay between the germline ends.

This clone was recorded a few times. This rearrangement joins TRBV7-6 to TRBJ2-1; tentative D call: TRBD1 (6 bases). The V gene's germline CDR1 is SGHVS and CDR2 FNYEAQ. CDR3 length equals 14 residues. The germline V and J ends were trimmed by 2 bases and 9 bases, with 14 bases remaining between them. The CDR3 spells CASSLQQGQGEQFF. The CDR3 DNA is TGTGCCAGCAGCTTACAACAGGGCCAGGGTGAGCAGTTCTTC.

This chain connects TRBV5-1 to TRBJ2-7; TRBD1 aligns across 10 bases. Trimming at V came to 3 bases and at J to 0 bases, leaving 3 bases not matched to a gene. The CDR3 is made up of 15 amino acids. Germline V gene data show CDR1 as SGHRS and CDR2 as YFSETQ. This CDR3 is CASSWGTGVSYEQYF. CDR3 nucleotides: TGCGCCAGCAGCTGGGGGACAGGGGTCTCCTACGAGCAGTACTTC.

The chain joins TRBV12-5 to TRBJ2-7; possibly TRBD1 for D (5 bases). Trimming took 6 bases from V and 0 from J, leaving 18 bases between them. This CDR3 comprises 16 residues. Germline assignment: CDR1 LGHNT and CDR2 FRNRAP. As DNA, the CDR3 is TGTGCTAGTGGCCCTACTCAGAAAACAGGCTCCTACGAGCAGTACTTC. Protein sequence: CASGPTQKTGSYEQYF.

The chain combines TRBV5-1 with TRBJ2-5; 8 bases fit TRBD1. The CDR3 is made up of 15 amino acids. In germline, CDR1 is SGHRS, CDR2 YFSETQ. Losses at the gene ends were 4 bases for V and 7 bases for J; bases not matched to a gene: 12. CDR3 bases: TGCGCCAGCAGCGCCACACAGGGGGTCACCTCGACCCAGTACTTC. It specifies CASSATQGVTSTQYF. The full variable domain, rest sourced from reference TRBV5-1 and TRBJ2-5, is KAGVTQTPRYLIKTRGQQVTLSCSPISGHRSVSWYQQTPGQGLQFLFEYFSETQRNKGNFPGRFSGRQFSNSRSEMNVSTLELGDSALYLCASSATQGVTSTQYFGPGTRLLVL.

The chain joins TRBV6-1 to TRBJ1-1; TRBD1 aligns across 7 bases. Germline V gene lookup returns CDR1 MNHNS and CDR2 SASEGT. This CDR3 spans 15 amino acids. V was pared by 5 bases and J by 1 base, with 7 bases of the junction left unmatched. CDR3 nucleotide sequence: TGTGCCAGCAGTAATCCCGGGACAGAGAACACTGAAGCTTTCTTT. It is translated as CASSNPGTENTEAFF.

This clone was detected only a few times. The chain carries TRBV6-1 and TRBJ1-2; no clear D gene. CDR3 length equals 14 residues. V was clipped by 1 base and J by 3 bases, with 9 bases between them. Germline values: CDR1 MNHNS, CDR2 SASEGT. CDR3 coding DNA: TGTGCCAGCAGTGAAGTCGCAGATTACTATGGCTACACCTTC. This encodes CASSEVADYYGYTF.

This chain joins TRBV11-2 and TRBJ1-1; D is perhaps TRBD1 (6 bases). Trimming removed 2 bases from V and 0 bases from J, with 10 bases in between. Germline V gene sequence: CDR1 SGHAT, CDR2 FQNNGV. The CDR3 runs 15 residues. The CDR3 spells CASSLTGSMNTEAFF. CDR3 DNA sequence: TGTGCCAGCAGCTTAACAGGGAGCATGAACACTGAAGCTTTCTTT.

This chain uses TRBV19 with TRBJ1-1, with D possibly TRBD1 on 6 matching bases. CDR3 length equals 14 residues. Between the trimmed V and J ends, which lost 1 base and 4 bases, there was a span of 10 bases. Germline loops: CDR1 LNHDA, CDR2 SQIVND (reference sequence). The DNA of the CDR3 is TGTGCCAGTAGTATAGCGAGGGGGGGCACTGAAGCTTTCTTT. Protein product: CASSIARGGTEAFF. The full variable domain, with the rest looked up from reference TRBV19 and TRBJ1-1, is DGGITQSPKYLFRKEGQNVTLSCEQNLNHDAMYWYRQDPGQGLRLIYYSQIVNDFQKGDIAEGYSVSREKKESFPLTVTSAQKNPTAFYLCASSIARGGTEAFFGQGTRLTVV.

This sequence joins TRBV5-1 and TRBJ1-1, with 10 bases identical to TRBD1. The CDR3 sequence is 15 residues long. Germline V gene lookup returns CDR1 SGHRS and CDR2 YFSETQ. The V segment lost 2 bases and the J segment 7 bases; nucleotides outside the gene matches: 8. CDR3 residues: CASSLSPGQGFEAFF. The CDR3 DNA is TGCGCCAGCAGCTTATCCCCGGGACAGGGGTTTGAAGCTTTCTTT.

CDR3 region: CASSAGGLPNEQFF. The CDR3 DNA reads TGCGCCAGCAGTGCGGGGGGCCTCCCAAATGAGCAGTTCTTC. The chain carries TRBV10-1 and TRBJ2-1; D is possibly TRBD2 (7 bases). This CDR3 is 14 amino acids long. Germline V gene lookup returns CDR1 WNHNN and CDR2 SYGVQD (reference sequence). V gave up 4 bases and J gave up 7 bases, with 14 bases separating them.

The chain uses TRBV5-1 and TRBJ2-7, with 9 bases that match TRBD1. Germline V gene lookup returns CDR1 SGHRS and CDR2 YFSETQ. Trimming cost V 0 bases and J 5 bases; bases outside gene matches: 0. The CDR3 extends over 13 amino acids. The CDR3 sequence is CASSLGQGDEQYF. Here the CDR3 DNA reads TGCGCCAGCAGCTTGGGACAGGGGGACGAGCAGTACTTC.

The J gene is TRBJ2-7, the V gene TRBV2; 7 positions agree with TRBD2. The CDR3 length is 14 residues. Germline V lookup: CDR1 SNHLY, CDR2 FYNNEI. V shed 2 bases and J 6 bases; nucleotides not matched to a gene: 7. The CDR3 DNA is TGTGCCAGCAGTGAATTGAGAGGGGAGGGCGAGCAGTACTTC. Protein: CASSELRGEGEQYF.

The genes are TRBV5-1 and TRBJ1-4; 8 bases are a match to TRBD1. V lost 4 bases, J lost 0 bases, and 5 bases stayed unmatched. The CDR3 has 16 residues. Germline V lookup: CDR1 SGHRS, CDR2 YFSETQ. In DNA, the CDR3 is TGCGCCAGCAGCCTGGGACAGGCCACAACTAATGAAAAACTGTTTTTT. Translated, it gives CASSLGQATTNEKLFF.

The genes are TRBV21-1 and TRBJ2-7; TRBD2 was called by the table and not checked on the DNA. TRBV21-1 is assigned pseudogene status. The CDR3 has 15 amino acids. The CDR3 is CASSTVLSGGHEQYF. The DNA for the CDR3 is TGTGCCAGCAGCACCGTCTTGTCAGGAGGACACGAGCAGTACTTC.

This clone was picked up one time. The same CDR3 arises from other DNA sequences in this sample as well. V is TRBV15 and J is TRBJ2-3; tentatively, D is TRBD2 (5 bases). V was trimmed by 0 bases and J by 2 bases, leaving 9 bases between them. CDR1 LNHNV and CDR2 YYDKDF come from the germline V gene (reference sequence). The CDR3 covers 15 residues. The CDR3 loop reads CATSREGVPTDTQYF. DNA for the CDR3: TGTGCCACCAGCAGAGAGGGAGTCCCCACAGATACGCAGTATTTT. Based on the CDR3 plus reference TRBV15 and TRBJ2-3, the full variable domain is DAMVIQNPRYQVTQFGKPVTLSCSQTLNHNVMYWYQQKSSQAPKLLFHYYDKDFNNEADTPDNFQSRRPNTSFCFLDIRSPGLGDTAMYLCATSREGVPTDTQYFGPGTRLTVL.

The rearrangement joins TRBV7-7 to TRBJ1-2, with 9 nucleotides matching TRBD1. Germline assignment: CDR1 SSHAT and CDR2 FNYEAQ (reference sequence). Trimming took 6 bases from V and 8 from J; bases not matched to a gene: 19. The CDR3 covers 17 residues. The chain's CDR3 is CASSPPTRTGEKTGYTF. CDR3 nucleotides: TGTGCCAGCAGTCCCCCGACCCGGACAGGGGAAAAAACGGGCTACACCTTC.

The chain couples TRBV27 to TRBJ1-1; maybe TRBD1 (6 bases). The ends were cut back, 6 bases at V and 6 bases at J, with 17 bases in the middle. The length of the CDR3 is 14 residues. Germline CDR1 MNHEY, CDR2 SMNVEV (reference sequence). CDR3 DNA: TGTGCCAGCAGGTCTCAGGGGTTGCGGGCTGAAGCTTTCTTT. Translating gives CASRSQGLRAEAFF.

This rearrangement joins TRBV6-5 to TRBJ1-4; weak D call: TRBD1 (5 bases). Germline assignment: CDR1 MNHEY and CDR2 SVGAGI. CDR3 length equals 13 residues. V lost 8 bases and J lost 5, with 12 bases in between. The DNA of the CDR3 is TGTGCCAGCCAGGGTGGAAGGAATGAAAAACTGTTTTTT. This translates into CASQGGRNEKLFF.

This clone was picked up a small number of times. The CDR3 nucleotides are TGTGCCAGCGGTTACAGGGGAAGAACCGGGGAGCTGTTTTTT. This sequence encodes CASGYRGRTGELFF. This chain uses TRBV2 with TRBJ2-2; 7 positions match TRBD1. CDR3 length equals 14 residues. With V trimmed by 8 bases and J by 5 bases, 8 bases remained unmatched. Germline V CDR1 and CDR2: SNHLY, FYNNEI.

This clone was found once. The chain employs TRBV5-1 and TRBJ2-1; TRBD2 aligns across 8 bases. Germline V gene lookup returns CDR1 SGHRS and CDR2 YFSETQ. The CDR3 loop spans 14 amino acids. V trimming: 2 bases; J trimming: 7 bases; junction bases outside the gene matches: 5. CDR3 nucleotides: TGCGCCAGCAGCTTCGGGGGGGTATCTAATGAGCAGTTCTTC. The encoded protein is CASSFGGVSNEQFF.

CDR3 bases: TGTGCCAGCAGCGTAGCAGTCAATCAGCCCCAGCATTTT. Its protein is CASSVAVNQPQHF. This rearrangement joins TRBV9 to TRBJ1-5; no clear D gene. CDR3 length: 13 residues. Trimming stripped 0 bases from V and 3 bases from J, with 4 bases between. Germline V gene data show CDR1 as SGDLS and CDR2 as YYNGEE.

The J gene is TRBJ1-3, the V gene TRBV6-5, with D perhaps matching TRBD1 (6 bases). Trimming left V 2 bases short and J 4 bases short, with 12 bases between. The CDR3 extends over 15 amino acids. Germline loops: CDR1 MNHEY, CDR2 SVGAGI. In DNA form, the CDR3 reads TGTGCCAGCAGTTACGAGATGGGGGCCGGAAACACCATATATTTT. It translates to CASSYEMGAGNTIYF.